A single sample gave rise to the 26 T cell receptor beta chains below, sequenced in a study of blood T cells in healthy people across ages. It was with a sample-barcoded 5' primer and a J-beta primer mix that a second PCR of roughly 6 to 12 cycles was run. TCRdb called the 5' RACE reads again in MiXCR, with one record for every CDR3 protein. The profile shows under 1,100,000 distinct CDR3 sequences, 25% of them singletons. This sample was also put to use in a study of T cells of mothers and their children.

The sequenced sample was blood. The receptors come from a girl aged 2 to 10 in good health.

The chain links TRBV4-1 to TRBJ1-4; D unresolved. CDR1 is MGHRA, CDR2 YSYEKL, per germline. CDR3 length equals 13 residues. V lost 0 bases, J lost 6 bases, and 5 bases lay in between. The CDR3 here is CASSQEGDEKLFF. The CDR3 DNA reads TGCGCCAGCAGCCAAGAAGGAGATGAAAAACTGTTTTTT.

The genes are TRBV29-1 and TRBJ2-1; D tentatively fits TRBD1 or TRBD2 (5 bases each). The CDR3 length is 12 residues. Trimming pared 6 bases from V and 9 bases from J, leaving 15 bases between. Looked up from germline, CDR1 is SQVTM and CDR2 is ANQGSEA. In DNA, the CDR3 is TGCAGCGTCGCCCAGGGTGGGGGTGAGCAGTTCTTC. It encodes CSVAQGGGEQFF.

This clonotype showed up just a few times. For the CDR3, the DNA is TGTGCCACCAGCAGAGGTGGCAGGGACGAGCAGTACTTC. It encodes CATSRGGRDEQYF. This rearrangement joins TRBV15 to TRBJ2-1, with a weak D call TRBD1 (5 bases). The end of the DNA aligns better with TRBJ2-7, so the J call may be wrong. CDR3 size: 13 residues. Germline CDR1 and CDR2: LNHNV and YYDKDF (reference sequence).

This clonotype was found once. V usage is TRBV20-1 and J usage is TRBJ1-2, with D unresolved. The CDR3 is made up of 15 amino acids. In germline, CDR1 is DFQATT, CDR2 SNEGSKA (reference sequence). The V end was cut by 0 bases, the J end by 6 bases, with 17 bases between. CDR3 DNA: TGCAGTGCTAGAGATGATGGTCGGCTCTATGATGGCTACACCTTC. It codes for CSARDDGRLYDGYTF.

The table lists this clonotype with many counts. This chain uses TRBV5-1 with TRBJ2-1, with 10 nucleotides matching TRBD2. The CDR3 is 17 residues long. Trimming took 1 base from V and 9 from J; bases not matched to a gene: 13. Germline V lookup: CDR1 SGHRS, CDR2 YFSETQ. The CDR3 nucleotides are TGCGCCAGCAGCTTGTCGCGGACTAGCGGCCCACAGGGTGAGCAGTTCTTC. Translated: CASSLSRTSGPQGEQFF. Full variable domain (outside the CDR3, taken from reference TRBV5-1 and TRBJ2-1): KAGVTQTPRYLIKTRGQQVTLSCSPISGHRSVSWYQQTPGQGLQFLFEYFSETQRNKGNFPGRFSGRQFSNSRSEMNVSTLELGDSALYLCASSLSRTSGPQGEQFFGPGTRLTVL.

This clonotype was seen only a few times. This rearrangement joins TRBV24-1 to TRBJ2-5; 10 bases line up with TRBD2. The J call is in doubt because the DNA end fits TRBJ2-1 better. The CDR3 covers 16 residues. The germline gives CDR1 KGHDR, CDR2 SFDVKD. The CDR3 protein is CATSDTGTSANNEQFF. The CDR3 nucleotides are TGTGCCACCAGTGACACCGGGACTAGCGCAAACAATGAGCAGTTCTTC.

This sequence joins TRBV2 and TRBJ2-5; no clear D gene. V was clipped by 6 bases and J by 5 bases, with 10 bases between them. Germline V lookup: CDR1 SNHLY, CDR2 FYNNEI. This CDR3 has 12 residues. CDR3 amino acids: CASSAIRETQYF. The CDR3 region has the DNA TGTGCCAGCAGCGCTATAAGGGAGACCCAGTACTTC.

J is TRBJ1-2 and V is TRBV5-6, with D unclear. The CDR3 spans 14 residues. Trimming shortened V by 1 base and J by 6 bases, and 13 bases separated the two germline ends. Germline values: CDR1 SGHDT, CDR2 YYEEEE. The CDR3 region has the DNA TGTGCCAGCAGCTTGAGGAGGGTTTGGGATGGCTACACCTTC. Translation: CASSLRRVWDGYTF.

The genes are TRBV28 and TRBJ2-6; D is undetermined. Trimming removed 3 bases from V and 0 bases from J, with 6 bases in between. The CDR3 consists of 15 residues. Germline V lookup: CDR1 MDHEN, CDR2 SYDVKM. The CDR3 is CASSFGFSGANVLTF. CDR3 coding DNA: TGTGCCAGCAGTTTCGGATTCTCTGGGGCCAACGTCCTGACTTTC.

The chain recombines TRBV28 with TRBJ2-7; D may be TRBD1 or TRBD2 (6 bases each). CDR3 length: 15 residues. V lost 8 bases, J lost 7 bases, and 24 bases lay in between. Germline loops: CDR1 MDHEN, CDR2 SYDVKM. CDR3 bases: TGTGCCAGCGGGGGGCCTTCTGACATGCTTGGTGAGCAGTACTTC. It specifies CASGGPSDMLGEQYF.

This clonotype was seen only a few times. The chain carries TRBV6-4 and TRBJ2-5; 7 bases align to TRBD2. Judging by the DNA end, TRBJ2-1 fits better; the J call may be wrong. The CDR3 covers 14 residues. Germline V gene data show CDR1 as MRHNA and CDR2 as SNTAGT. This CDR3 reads CASNARAGVGEQFF. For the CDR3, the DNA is TGTGCCAGCAATGCGCGGGCGGGGGTCGGTGAGCAGTTCTTC.

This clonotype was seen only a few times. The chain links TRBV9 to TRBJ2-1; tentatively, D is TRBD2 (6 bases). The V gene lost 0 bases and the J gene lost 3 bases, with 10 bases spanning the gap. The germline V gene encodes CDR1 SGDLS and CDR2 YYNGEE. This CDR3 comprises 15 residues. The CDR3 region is CASSVAGESYNEQFF. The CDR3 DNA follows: TGTGCCAGCAGCGTAGCGGGGGAGAGCTACAATGAGCAGTTCTTC.

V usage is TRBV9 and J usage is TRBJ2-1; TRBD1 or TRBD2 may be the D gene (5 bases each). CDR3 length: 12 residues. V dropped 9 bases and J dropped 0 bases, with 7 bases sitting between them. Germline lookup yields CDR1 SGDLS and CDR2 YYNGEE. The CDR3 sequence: CATGASYNEQFF. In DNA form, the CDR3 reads TGTGCCACCGGGGCCTCCTACAATGAGCAGTTCTTC.

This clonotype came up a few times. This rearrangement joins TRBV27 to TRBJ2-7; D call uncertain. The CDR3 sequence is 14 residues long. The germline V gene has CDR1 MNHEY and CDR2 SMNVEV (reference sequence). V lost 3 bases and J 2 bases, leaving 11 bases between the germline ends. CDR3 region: CASSFRQLAYEQYF. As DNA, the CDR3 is TGTGCCAGCAGTTTCCGGCAGCTCGCCTACGAGCAGTACTTC.

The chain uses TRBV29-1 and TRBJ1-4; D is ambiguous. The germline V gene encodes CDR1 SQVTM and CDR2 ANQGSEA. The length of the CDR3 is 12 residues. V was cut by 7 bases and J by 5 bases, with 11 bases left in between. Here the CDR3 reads CSATNPNEKLFF. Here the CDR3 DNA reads TGCAGCGCAACTAATCCCAATGAAAAACTGTTTTTT.

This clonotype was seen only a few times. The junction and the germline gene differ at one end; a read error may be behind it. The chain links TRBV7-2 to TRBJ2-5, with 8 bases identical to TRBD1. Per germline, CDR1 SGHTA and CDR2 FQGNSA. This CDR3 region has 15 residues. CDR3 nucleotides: TGTGCCAGCAGCTTAGAATATCGAGTACCGGGACAGGCTCTCTTC. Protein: CASSLEYRVPGQALF. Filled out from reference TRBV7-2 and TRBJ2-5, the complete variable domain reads GAGVSQSPSNKVTEKGKDVELRCDPISGHTALYWYRQSLGQGLEFLIYFQGNSAPDKSGLPSDRFSAERTGGSVSTLTIQRTQQEDSAVYLCASSLEYRVPGQALFGPGTRLLVL.

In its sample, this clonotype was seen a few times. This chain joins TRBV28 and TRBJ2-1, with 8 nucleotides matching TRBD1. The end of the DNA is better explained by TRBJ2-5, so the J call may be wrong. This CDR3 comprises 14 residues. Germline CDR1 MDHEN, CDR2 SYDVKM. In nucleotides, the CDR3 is TGTGCCAGCAGCTCGACAGGGGACGAAGAGACCCAGTACTTC. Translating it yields CASSSTGDEETQYF.

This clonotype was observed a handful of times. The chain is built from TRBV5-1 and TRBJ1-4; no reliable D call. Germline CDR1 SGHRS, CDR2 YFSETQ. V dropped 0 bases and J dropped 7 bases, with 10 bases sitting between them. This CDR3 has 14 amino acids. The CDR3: CASSLGSPTEKLFF. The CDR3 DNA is TGCGCCAGCAGCTTGGGGTCACCGACTGAAAAACTGTTTTTT.

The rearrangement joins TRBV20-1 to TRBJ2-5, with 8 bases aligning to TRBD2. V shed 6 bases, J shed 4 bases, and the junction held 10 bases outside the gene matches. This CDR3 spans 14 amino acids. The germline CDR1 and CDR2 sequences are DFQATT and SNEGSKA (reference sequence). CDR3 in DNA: TGCAGTGCCATGAGCGGGAGAGGAGGAGAGACCCAGTACTTC. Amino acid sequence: CSAMSGRGGETQYF.

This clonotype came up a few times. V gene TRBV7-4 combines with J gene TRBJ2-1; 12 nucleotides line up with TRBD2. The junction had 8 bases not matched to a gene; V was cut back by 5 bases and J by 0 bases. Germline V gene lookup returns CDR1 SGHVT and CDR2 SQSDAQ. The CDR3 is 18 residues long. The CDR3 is CASSRRTSGVSSYNEQFF. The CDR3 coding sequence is TGTGCCAGCAGCAGAAGGACTAGCGGGGTGAGCTCCTACAATGAGCAGTTCTTC.

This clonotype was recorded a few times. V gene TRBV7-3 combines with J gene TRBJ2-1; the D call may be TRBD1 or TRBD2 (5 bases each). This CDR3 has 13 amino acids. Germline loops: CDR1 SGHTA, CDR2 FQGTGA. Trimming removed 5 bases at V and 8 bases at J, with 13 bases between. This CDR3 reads CASSTSGADEQFF. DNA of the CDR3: TGTGCCAGCAGCACGTCCGGGGCGGATGAGCAGTTCTTC. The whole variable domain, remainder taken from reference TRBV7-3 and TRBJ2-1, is GAGVSQTPSNKVTEKGKYVELRCDPISGHTALYWYRQSLGQGPEFLIYFQGTGAADDSGLPNDRFFAVRPEGSVSTLKIQRTERGDSAVYLCASSTSGADEQFFGPGTRLTVL.

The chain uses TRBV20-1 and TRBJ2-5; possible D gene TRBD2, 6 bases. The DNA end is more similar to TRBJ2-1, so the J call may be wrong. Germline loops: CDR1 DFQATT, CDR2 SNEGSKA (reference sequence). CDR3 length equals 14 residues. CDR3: CSAPPGDFLGEQFF. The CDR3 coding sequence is TGCAGTGCCCCCCCCGGGGACTTCTTGGGTGAGCAGTTCTTC.

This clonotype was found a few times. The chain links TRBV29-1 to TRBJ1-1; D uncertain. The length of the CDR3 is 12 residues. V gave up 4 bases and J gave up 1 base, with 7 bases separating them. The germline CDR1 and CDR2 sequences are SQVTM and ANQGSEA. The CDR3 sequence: CSVAGRNTEAFF. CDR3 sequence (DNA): TGCAGCGTTGCTGGACGGAACACTGAAGCTTTCTTT. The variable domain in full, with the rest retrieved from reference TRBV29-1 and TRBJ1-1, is SAVISQKPSRDICQRGTSLTIQCQVDSQVTMMFWYRQQPGQSLTLIATANQGSEATYESGFVIDKFPISRPNLTFSTLTVSNMSPEDSSIYLCSVAGRNTEAFFGQGTRLTVV.

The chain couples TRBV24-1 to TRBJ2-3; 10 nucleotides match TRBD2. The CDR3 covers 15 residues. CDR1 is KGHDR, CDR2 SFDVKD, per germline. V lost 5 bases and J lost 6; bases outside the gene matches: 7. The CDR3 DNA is TGTGCCACCAGTGTCCTAGCGGGGGCCACGGATACGCAGTATTTT. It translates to CATSVLAGATDTQYF.

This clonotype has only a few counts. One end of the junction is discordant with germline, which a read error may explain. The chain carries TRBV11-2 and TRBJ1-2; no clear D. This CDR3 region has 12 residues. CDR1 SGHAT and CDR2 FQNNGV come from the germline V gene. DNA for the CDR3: TGTGCCAGCAGCTTAATTGGACCAGGATACGCCTTC. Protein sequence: CASSLIGPGYAF.

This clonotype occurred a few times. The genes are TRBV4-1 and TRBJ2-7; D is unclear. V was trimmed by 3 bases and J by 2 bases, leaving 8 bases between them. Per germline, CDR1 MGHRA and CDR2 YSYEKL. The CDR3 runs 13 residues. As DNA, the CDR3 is TGCGCCAGCAGCCATGATTTGCCCTACGAGCAGTACTTC. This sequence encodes CASSHDLPYEQYF.